This TCR beta chain comes out of a study of cytomegalovirus exposure and HLA in healthy donors. Study-wide background: Both the 120 validation repertoires and the 666 first-cohort repertoires used the same platform, as reported by a later analysis.

The method was immunoSEQ multiplex PCR; TCRdb's version includes in-frame clones alone and lacks a portion of them. Of approximately 150,000 clones listed, approximately 93% are singletons. The study, taken as a whole, reports: The study labeled around 160 TCR beta chains cytomegalovirus-associated. A later analysis found first-cohort TCR clusters tended to co-occur in the 120 or so validation repertoires. Confirmation in vitro established that a few CMV-associated chains were specific for CMV antigens.

In the case of this clone: The antigen is not known.

In germline, CDR1 is SGHDT, CDR2 YYEEEE. V was pared by 2 bases and J by 7 bases, with 7 bases of the junction left unmatched. The CDR3 has 16 residues. The chain has TRBV5-6 and TRBJ1-6; 9 positions agree with TRBD1. The source of this sequence is a young man in good health and CMV-seronegative. The sample taken for sequencing was PBMCs. DNA for the CDR3: TGTGCCAGCAGCTTACAGGGGGCGATAGAGAATTCACCCCTCCACTTT. Translating it yields CASSLQGAIENSPLHF.